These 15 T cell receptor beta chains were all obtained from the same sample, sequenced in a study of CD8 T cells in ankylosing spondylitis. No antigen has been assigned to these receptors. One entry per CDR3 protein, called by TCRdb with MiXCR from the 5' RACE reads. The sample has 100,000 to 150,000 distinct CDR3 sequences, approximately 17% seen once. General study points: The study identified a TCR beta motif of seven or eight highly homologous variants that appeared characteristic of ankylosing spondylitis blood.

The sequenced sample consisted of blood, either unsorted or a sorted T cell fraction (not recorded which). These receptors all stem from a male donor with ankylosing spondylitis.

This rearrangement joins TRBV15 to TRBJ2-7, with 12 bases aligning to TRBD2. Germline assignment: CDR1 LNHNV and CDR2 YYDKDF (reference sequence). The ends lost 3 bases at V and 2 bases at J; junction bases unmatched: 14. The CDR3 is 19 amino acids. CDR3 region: CATSREPGLAGPGTYEQYF. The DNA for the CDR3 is TGTGCCACCAGCAGGGAACCGGGACTAGCGGGTCCGGGGACCTACGAGCAGTACTTC.

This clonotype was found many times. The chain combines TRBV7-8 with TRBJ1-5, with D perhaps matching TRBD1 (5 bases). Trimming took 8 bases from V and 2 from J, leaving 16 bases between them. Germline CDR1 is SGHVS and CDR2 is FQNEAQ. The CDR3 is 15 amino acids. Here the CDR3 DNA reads TGTGCCAGCGCCAAGTGGGGCGGTGGCAATCAGCCCCAGCATTTT. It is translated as CASAKWGGGNQPQHF. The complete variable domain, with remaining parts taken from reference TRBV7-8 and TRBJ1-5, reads GAGVSQSPRYKVAKRGQDVALRCDPISGHVSLFWYQQALGQGPEFLTYFQNEAQLDKSGLPSDRFFAERPEGSVSTLKIQRTQQEDSAVYLCASAKWGGGNQPQHFGDGTRLSIL.

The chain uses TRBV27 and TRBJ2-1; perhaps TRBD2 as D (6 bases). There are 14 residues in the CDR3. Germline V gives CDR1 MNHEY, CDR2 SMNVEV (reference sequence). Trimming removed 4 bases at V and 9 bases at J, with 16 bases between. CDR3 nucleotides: TGTGCCAGCAGTTATTTCGGGAGTAGCGGTGAGCAGTTCTTC. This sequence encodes CASSYFGSSGEQFF.

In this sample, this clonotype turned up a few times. CDR3 in amino acids: CASTITGRDLDGANVLTF. As DNA, the CDR3 is TGTGCCAGCACCATCACTGGGAGGGACCTGGATGGGGCCAACGTCCTGACTTTC. The chain employs TRBV27 and TRBJ2-6; 7 positions match TRBD2. CDR3 length: 18 residues. The germline V gene encodes CDR1 MNHEY and CDR2 SMNVEV (reference sequence). V dropped 7 bases and J dropped 3; count of bases not matched to a gene: 15.

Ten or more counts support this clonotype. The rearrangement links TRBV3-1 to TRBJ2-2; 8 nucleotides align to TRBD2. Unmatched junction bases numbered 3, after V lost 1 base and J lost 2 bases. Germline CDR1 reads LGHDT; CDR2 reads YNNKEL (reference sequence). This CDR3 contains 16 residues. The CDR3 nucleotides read TGTGCCAGCAGCCAAGCGGGAGGGCCAAACACCGGGGAGCTGTTTTTT. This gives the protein CASSQAGGPNTGELFF.

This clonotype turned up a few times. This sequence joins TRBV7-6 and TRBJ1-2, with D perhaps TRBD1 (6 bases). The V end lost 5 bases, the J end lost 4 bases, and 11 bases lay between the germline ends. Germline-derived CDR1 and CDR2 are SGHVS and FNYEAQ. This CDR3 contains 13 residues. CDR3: CASSRDRSYGYTF. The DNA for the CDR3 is TGTGCCAGCAGCAGAGACAGGTCCTATGGCTACACCTTC.

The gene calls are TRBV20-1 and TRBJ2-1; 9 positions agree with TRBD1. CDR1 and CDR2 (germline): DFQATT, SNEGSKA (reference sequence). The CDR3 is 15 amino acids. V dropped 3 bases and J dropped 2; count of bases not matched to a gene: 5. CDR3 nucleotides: TGCAGTGCTAGGACACAGGGGGCCCCCTACAATGAGCAGTTCTTC. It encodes CSARTQGAPYNEQFF.

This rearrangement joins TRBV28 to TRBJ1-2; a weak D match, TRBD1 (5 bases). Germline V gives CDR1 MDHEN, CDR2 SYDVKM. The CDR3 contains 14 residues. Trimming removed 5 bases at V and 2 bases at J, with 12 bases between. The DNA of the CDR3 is TGTGCCAGCAGTCCAGGGTTATCGAACTATGGCTACACCTTC. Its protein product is CASSPGLSNYGYTF.

The CDR3 spells CASSQSNRYEQYF. CDR3 in DNA: TGCGCCAGCAGCCAATCGAATCGTTACGAGCAGTACTTC. The V call is TRBV4-1, the J call TRBJ2-7; no clear D. Germline V gene data show CDR1 as MGHRA and CDR2 as YSYEKL. Trimming cost V 2 bases and J 4 bases, with 9 bases left between them. The CDR3 sequence is 13 residues long.

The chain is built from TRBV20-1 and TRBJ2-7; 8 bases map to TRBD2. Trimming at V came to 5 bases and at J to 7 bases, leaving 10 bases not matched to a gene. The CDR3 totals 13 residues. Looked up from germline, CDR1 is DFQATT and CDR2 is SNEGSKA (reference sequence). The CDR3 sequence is CSAEPGLVSEQYF. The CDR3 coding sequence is TGCAGTGCTGAACCGGGACTAGTCAGTGAGCAGTACTTC.

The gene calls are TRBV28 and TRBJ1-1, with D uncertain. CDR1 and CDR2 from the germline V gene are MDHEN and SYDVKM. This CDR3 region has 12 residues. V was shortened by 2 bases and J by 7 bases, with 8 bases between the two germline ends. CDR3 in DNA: TGTGCCAGCAGTTTAGGGCCCGATGAAGCTTTCTTT. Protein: CASSLGPDEAFF.

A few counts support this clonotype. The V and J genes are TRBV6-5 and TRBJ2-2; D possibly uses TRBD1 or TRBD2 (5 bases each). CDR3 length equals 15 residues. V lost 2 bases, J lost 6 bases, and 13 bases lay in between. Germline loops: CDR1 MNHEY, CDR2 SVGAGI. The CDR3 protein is CASSYDGTISGELFF. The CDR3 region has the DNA TGTGCCAGCAGTTACGACGGGACCATATCCGGGGAGCTGTTTTTT.

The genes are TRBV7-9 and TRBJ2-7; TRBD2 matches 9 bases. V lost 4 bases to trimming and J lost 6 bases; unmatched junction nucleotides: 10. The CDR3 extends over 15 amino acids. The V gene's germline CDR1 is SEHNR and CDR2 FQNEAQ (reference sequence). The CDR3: CASSSLIAGAGEQYF. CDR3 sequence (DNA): TGTGCCAGCAGCTCTCTTATAGCGGGAGCAGGCGAGCAGTACTTC.

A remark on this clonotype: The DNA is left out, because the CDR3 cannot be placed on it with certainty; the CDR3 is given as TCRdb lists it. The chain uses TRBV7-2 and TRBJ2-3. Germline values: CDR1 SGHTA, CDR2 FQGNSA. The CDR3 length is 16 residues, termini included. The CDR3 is CASSLGFGEGTDTHYF.

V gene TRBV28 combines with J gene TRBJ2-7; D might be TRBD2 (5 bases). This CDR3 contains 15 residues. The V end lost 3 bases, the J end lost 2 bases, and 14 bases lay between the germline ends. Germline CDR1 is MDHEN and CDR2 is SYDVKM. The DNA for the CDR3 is TGTGCCAGCAGTTTCAGTACGGGGAGACCCTACGAGCAGTACTTC. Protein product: CASSFSTGRPYEQYF. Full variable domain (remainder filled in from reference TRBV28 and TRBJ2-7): DVKVTQSSRYLVKRTGEKVFLECVQDMDHENMFWYRQDPGLGLRLIYFSYDVKMKEKGDIPEGYSVSREKKERFSLILESASTNQTSMYLCASSFSTGRPYEQYFGPGTRLTVT.